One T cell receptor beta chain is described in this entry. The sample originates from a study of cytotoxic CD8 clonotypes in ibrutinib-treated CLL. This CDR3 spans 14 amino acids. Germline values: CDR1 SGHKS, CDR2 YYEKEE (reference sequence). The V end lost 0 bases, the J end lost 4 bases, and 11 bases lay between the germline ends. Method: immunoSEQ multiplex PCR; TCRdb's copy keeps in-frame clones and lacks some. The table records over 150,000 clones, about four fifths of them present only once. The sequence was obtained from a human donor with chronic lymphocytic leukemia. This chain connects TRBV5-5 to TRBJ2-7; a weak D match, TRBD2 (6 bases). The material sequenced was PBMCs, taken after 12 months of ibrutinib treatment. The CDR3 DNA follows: TGTGCCAGCAGCTTGGGCGCTAGCGTATACGAGCAGTACTTC. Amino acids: CASSLGASVYEQYF. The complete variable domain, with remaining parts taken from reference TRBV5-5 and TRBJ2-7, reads DAGVTQSPTHLIKTRGQQVTLRCSPISGHKSVSWYQQVLGQGPQFIFQYYEKEERGRGNFPDRFSARQFPNYSSELNVNALLLGDSALYLCASSLGASVYEQYFGPGTRLTVT.